Below are 26 T cell receptor beta chains sequenced from a single sample in a study of T cells in Graves' hyperthyroidism and ophthalmopathy. RNA transcripts served as the template for amplifying TCR beta CDR3 regions. A set of HTBI primers served as the primers for a first-round RT-PCR of the TCR CDR3. TCRdb re-called the multiplex PCR reads through MiXCR, storing one row per CDR3 protein. In the table there are approximately 520,000 distinct CDR3 sequences, about a fifth of which are singletons. The sequencing sample was made of blood. The origin of the receptors is a man between 18 and 35 years old with Graves' hyperthyroidism.

This clonotype was observed many times. The chain joins TRBV6-5 to TRBJ2-7, with D uncertain. In germline, CDR1 is MNHEY, CDR2 SVGAGI. V lost 0 bases and J 5 bases, leaving 11 bases between the germline ends. The CDR3 is 14 amino acids. The CDR3 sequence is CASSYSAQTHEQYF. CDR3 DNA: TGTGCCAGCAGTTACTCGGCGCAGACACACGAGCAGTACTTC.

The rearrangement joins TRBV2 to TRBJ1-1; 8 positions agree with TRBD1. This CDR3 spans 16 amino acids. Losses at the gene ends were 5 bases for V and 8 bases for J; bases not matched to a gene: 16. Germline V gene lookup returns CDR1 SNHLY and CDR2 FYNNEI. CDR3 in amino acids: CASSQGGTGPHPEAFF. The CDR3 DNA follows: TGTGCCAGCAGTCAAGGGGGGACAGGACCGCACCCGGAAGCTTTCTTT. The complete variable domain, with remaining parts taken from reference TRBV2 and TRBJ1-1, reads EPEVTQTPSHQVTQMGQEVILRCVPISNHLYFYWYRQILGQKVEFLVSFYNNEISEKSEIFDDQFSVERPDGSNFTLKIRSTKLEDSAMYFCASSQGGTGPHPEAFFGQGTRLTVV.

This clonotype was seen ten or more times. V and J are TRBV6-5 and TRBJ1-1, with D possibly being TRBD1 (6 bases). The CDR3 loop spans 14 amino acids. Germline assignment: CDR1 MNHEY and CDR2 SVGAGI. V shed 0 bases and J shed 5 bases, with 10 bases lying between them. The CDR3, as DNA: TGTGCCAGCAGTTACTCTGGGGGGCGAACTGAAGCTTTCTTT. Its translation: CASSYSGGRTEAFF.

This clonotype was seen many times. The rearrangement links TRBV19 to TRBJ1-2; 7 positions match TRBD1. The germline V gene encodes CDR1 LNHDA and CDR2 SQIVND (reference sequence). V was pared by 7 bases and J by 4 bases, with 6 bases of the junction left unmatched. The CDR3 loop spans 13 amino acids. The CDR3 sequence: CASTSTGLYGYTF. The DNA of the CDR3 is TGTGCCAGTACCTCGACAGGGCTCTATGGCTACACCTTC.

In its sample, this clonotype was seen many times. V usage is TRBV28 and J usage is TRBJ1-5, with 8 bases identical to TRBD1. Germline V gene lookup returns CDR1 MDHEN and CDR2 SYDVKM. This CDR3 spans 15 amino acids. The trim removed 2 bases at V and 11 bases at J, leaving 11 bases unmatched. The CDR3 spells CASSLGGTGRGTQHF. The DNA of the CDR3 is TGTGCCAGCAGTTTAGGTGGGACAGGCCGGGGGACCCAGCATTTT.

This sequence joins TRBV29-1 and TRBJ2-7, with TRBD1 identical over 7 bases. The CDR3 runs 12 residues. Germline CDR1 and CDR2: SQVTM and ANQGSEA. Here the CDR3 DNA reads TGCAGACTCCCGGGACAGTCCTACGAGCAGTACTTC. This codes for CRLPGQSYEQYF.

This clonotype was seen a few times. The chain links TRBV20-1 to TRBJ2-7; D gene ambiguous. The CDR3 is 16 residues long. V lost 0 bases to trimming and J lost 4 bases, with 19 bases between them. Per the germline V gene, CDR1 is DFQATT and CDR2 is SNEGSKA (reference sequence). CDR3 DNA sequence: TGCAGTGCTAGAGATGGCGGCCGACCGGCACAATACGAGCAGTACTTC. Translating gives CSARDGGRPAQYEQYF.

The chain recombines TRBV11-1 with TRBJ2-7; no firm D call. CDR3 length equals 14 residues. Trimming shortened V by 4 bases and J by 4 bases, and 14 bases separated the two germline ends. Germline CDR1 is SGHAT and CDR2 is FQDESV (reference sequence). The CDR3 loop reads CASSSSGRQYEQYF. In DNA, the CDR3 is TGTGCCAGCAGCTCCTCCGGACGCCAATACGAGCAGTACTTC. The complete variable domain, with remaining parts taken from reference TRBV11-1 and TRBJ2-7, reads EAEVAQSPRYKITEKSQAVAFWCDPISGHATLYWYRQILGQGPELLVQFQDESVVDDSQLPKDRFSAERLKGVDSTLKIQPAELGDSAMYLCASSSSGRQYEQYFGPGTRLTVT.

The rearrangement uses TRBV20-1 and TRBJ2-3; 8 positions match TRBD2. Trimming at V came to 5 bases and at J to 4 bases, leaving 5 bases not matched to a gene. The CDR3 contains 13 residues. CDR1 is DFQATT and CDR2 is SNEGSKA in the germline V gene (reference sequence). This CDR3 is CSAWTSRPDTQYF. CDR3 in DNA: TGCAGTGCTTGGACTAGCAGGCCAGATACGCAGTATTTT.

A few counts support this clonotype. This rearrangement joins TRBV6-5 to TRBJ2-2, with TRBD2 matching 7 bases. The CDR3 has 13 amino acids. With 4 bases clipped from V and 6 bases from J, the junction kept 2 bases outside the gene matches. CDR1 is MNHEY, CDR2 SVGAGI, per germline. The CDR3 DNA sequence: TGTGCCAGCAGTTCCACTAGCGCCGGGGAGCTGTTTTTT. As protein: CASSSTSAGELFF.

V and J are TRBV11-3 and TRBJ2-5; 7 bases are shared with TRBD1. Germline values: CDR1 SGHNT, CDR2 YENEEA. This CDR3 comprises 14 residues. The V gene end was trimmed by 5 bases and the J gene end by 3 bases; junction bases not matched to a gene: 6. CDR3 nucleotide sequence: TGTGCCAGCAGCCGGGACAGTCTGAAAGAGACCCAGTACTTC. This codes for CASSRDSLKETQYF. Variable domain in full (rest from reference TRBV11-3 and TRBJ2-5): EAGVVQSPRYKIIEKKQPVAFWCNPISGHNTLYWYLQNLGQGPELLIRYENEEAVDDSQLPKDRFSAERLKGVDSTLKIQPAELGDSAVYLCASSRDSLKETQYFGPGTRLLVL.

This clonotype occurred many times. The chain is built from TRBV12-3 or TRBV12-4 and TRBJ1-2; D unclear. The CDR3 extends over 13 amino acids. V lost 5 bases, J lost 4 bases, and 11 bases lay in between. The CDR3 loop is CASSHAPGYGYTF. DNA of the CDR3: TGTGCCAGCAGTCACGCCCCCGGCTATGGCTACACCTTC.

This clonotype has only a few counts. This rearrangement joins TRBV20-1 to TRBJ1-1; possibly TRBD1 for D (5 bases). CDR1 DFQATT and CDR2 SNEGSKA come from the germline V gene (reference sequence). The CDR3 sequence is 13 residues long. V lost 2 bases to trimming and J lost 5 bases, with 12 bases between them. The CDR3 DNA reads TGCAGTGCTAGACTAAGAGGGACGACTGAAGCTTTCTTT. Protein product: CSARLRGTTEAFF.

This clonotype was seen many times. CDR3 DNA: TGTGCCAGCAGTACTAAACTAGCGGGGGCAGGGGAGACCCAGTACTTC. This translates into CASSTKLAGAGETQYF. The chain links TRBV27 to TRBJ2-5; 11 bases align to TRBD2. The CDR3 is 16 residues long. In germline, CDR1 is MNHEY, CDR2 SMNVEV (reference sequence). V lost 5 bases and J lost 5; bases outside the gene matches: 10.

The chain employs TRBV19 and TRBJ1-1; the D gene is possibly TRBD1 (6 bases). The V gene lost 7 bases and the J gene lost 3 bases, with 9 bases spanning the gap. The CDR3 loop spans 12 amino acids. From germline, CDR1 is LNHDA and CDR2 SQIVND (reference sequence). The CDR3 region is CASTGVYTEAFF. CDR3 coding DNA: TGTGCCAGTACAGGGGTCTACACTGAAGCTTTCTTT.

This clonotype was counted at least ten times. The CDR3 region has the DNA TGCGCCAGCAGCTTGGATGTCGCCTCGAACACTGAAGCTTTCTTT. Translation: CASSLDVASNTEAFF. This chain links TRBV5-1 with TRBJ1-1; D ambiguous. Germline loops: CDR1 SGHRS, CDR2 YFSETQ. With 0 bases removed from V and 1 base from J, the gap between germline ends came to 10 bases. The CDR3 extends over 15 amino acids.

V is TRBV6-1 and J is TRBJ1-1, with TRBD1 identical over 9 bases. Trimming cost V 4 bases and J 4 bases; bases outside gene matches: 4. CDR1 is MNHNS and CDR2 is SASEGT in the germline V gene. The CDR3 is 14 amino acids. CDR3 nucleotides: TGTGCCAGCAGTGCTACAGGGGGCTCCACTGAAGCTTTCTTT. It codes for CASSATGGSTEAFF.

In its sample, this clonotype was seen a few times. This rearrangement joins TRBV30 to TRBJ1-2; TRBD1 aligns across 7 bases. The CDR3 loop spans 14 amino acids. Germline values: CDR1 GTSNPN, CDR2 SVGIG (reference sequence). The V segment lost 4 bases and the J segment 5 bases; nucleotides outside the gene matches: 10. This CDR3 is CAWKEGAPAYGYTF. The CDR3 DNA reads as TGTGCCTGGAAAGAGGGGGCGCCGGCTTATGGCTACACCTTC.

V usage is TRBV7-8 and J usage is TRBJ1-1, with D uncertain. V lost 2 bases and J lost 3, with 13 bases in between. This CDR3 has 15 residues. Per germline, CDR1 SGHVS and CDR2 FQNEAQ. This chain's CDR3 is CASSLNPWRDTEAFF. CDR3 nucleotide sequence: TGTGCCAGCAGCTTAAATCCCTGGAGGGACACTGAAGCTTTCTTT.

The V call is TRBV11-1, the J call TRBJ1-1, with a tentative D call TRBD1 (5 bases). V was cut by 4 bases and J by 4 bases, with 22 bases left in between. There are 17 residues in the CDR3. The V gene's germline CDR1 is SGHAT and CDR2 FQDESV (reference sequence). CDR3 amino acids: CASSSGTDPRVITEAFF. CDR3 in DNA: TGTGCCAGCAGCTCCGGGACTGACCCGAGGGTGATCACTGAAGCTTTCTTT.

This clonotype was seen many times. The rearrangement joins TRBV10-3 to TRBJ1-1; 8 bases are shared with TRBD1. Losses at the gene ends were 3 bases for V and 0 bases for J; bases not matched to a gene: 9. The CDR3 has 17 amino acids. Germline V gene sequence: CDR1 ENHRY, CDR2 SYGVKD. CDR3 loop: CAISDPDRETMNTEAFF. The CDR3 bases are TGTGCCATCAGTGATCCGGACAGGGAGACCATGAACACTGAAGCTTTCTTT.

This clonotype came up many times. The chain couples TRBV20-1 to TRBJ2-7; D tentatively fits TRBD1 or TRBD2 (5 bases each). The ends were cut back, 5 bases at V and 1 base at J, with 21 bases in the middle. The CDR3 has 16 residues. Germline lookup yields CDR1 DFQATT and CDR2 SNEGSKA (reference sequence). The CDR3: CSAGGPGRILSYEQYF. DNA for the CDR3: TGCAGTGCTGGAGGACCGGGACGGATATTGTCCTACGAGCAGTACTTC.

Ten or more counts support this clonotype. This chain links TRBV6-1 with TRBJ2-2; D is perhaps TRBD1 (6 bases). This CDR3 is built from 13 residues. Trimming took off 7 bases at V and 3 bases at J, with 9 bases between the two ends. The germline CDR1 and CDR2 sequences are MNHNS and SASEGT. CDR3 residues: CASTTGYTGELFF. The CDR3 nucleotides are TGTGCCAGCACCACAGGGTACACCGGGGAGCTGTTTTTT.

This clonotype was observed at least ten times. The V gene is TRBV5-6, the J gene TRBJ1-1; 8 bases match TRBD1. V was pared by 4 bases and J by 1 base, with 9 bases of the junction left unmatched. Germline lookup yields CDR1 SGHDT and CDR2 YYEEEE. The CDR3 spans 16 residues. The CDR3 loop is CASSLLPTGANTEAFF. In DNA, the CDR3 is TGTGCCAGCAGCCTTCTACCGACAGGGGCGAACACTGAAGCTTTCTTT.

The table lists this clonotype with a few counts. In DNA, the CDR3 is TGCAGTGCTAGTGGCAGGGGGAACACTGAAGCTTTCTTT. As protein: CSASGRGNTEAFF. The chain uses TRBV20-1 and TRBJ1-1, with D perhaps matching TRBD1 (6 bases). The CDR3 has 13 residues. The V gene lost 3 bases and the J gene lost 1 base, with 9 bases spanning the gap. The V gene's germline CDR1 is DFQATT and CDR2 SNEGSKA (reference sequence).

The chain recombines TRBV4-1 with TRBJ1-2, with a weak D call TRBD1 (6 bases). Trimming left V 1 base short and J 1 base short, with 10 bases between. The germline gives CDR1 MGHRA, CDR2 YSYEKL. The CDR3 consists of 15 residues. The CDR3 region is CASSQGADSNYGYTF. The CDR3, as DNA: TGCGCCAGCAGCCAAGGGGCGGACAGTAACTATGGCTACACCTTC.